Presented here are 23 T cell receptor beta chains from one specimen sequenced in a study of OX40 agonist ivuxolimab in advanced cancers. Preparation of the library involved the immunoSEQ multiplex PCR assay. TCRdb's version of the immuneACCESS table is confined to in-frame rearrangements and falls short of the full clone set. An unresolved V gene accounts for under half of the shortfall where checked; the remainder is of unknown origin. The sample contains 70,000 to 90,000 clones, roughly 84% of them found a single time. In total, the top ten clones hold 7.3% of the sample. The sequences come from CD4+ or CD8+ T cells sorted from blood, collected in a trial of the OX40 agonist ivuxolimab. The receptors were sampled from an adult with an advanced solid tumor such as melanoma, head and neck, liver or kidney cancer.

V usage is TRBV11-2 and J usage is TRBJ2-1; 10 bases agree with TRBD2. The CDR3 spans 16 residues. Losses at the gene ends were 5 bases for V and 8 bases for J; bases not matched to a gene: 12. CDR1 is SGHAT, CDR2 FQNNGV, per germline. The CDR3 sequence is CASSGRLAGVIDEQFF. CDR3 sequence (DNA): TGTGCCAGCAGCGGCAGGCTAGCGGGAGTAATCGATGAGCAGTTCTTC. Together with reference TRBV11-2 and TRBJ2-1, the CDR3 gives the full variable domain: EAGVAQSPRYKIIEKRQSVAFWCNPISGHATLYWYQQILGQGPKLLIQFQNNGVVDDSQLPKDRFSAERLKGVDSTLKIQPAKLEDSAVYLCASSGRLAGVIDEQFFGPGTRLTVL.

This chain connects TRBV11-3 to TRBJ2-5; 12 bases agree with TRBD2. Trimming cost V 5 bases and J 4 bases; bases outside gene matches: 5. Germline V gene data show CDR1 as SGHNT and CDR2 as YENEEA. CDR3 length equals 15 residues. CDR3 sequence reads: CASSDGLAGIETQYF. CDR3 in DNA: TGTGCCAGCAGCGACGGACTAGCGGGGATAGAGACCCAGTACTTC.

The chain is built from TRBV19 and TRBJ1-3; maybe TRBD1 (5 bases). V was pared by 0 bases and J by 2 bases, with 8 bases between. This CDR3 spans 15 amino acids. Germline assignment: CDR1 LNHDA and CDR2 SQIVND (reference sequence). CDR3 coding DNA: TGTGCCAGTAGTATAGATAGCAGGGCTGGAAACACCATATATTTT. This codes for CASSIDSRAGNTIYF.

The V and J genes are TRBV11-2 and TRBJ2-1; no reliable D call. The V end was cut by 5 bases, the J end by 13 bases, with 15 bases between. Per germline, CDR1 SGHAT and CDR2 FQNNGV. The CDR3 totals 12 residues. CDR3 loop: CASSPFSTEQFF. As DNA, the CDR3 is TGTGCCAGCAGCCCATTTTCTACGGAACAGTTCTTC.

J is TRBJ1-1 and V is TRBV2; 8 positions match TRBD1. The length of the CDR3 is 14 residues. Germline CDR1 reads SNHLY; CDR2 reads FYNNEI. Unmatched junction bases numbered 3, after V lost 6 bases and J lost 0 bases. The CDR3 DNA is TGTGCCAGCAGAGGGACAGGCATGAACACTGAAGCTTTCTTT. It encodes CASRGTGMNTEAFF.

The chain carries TRBV10-3 and TRBJ2-2, with D unresolved. The V and J ends lost 0 bases and 4 bases respectively, with 3 bases between them. Germline-derived CDR1 and CDR2 are ENHRY and SYGVKD. The length of the CDR3 is 13 residues. CDR3: CAISESSTGELFF. The DNA for the CDR3 is TGTGCCATCAGTGAGTCTAGCACCGGGGAGCTGTTTTTT.

The chain uses TRBV19 and TRBJ2-1; D may be TRBD2 (6 bases). V was shortened by 1 base and J by 7 bases, with 11 bases between the two germline ends. The germline V gene has CDR1 LNHDA and CDR2 SQIVND (reference sequence). This CDR3 region has 14 residues. CDR3 region: CASSIAGEGNEQFF. The DNA of the CDR3 is TGTGCCAGTAGTATAGCGGGAGAGGGAAATGAGCAGTTCTTC.

This clone was picked up one time. The chain uses TRBV7-2 and TRBJ2-3; no reliable D call. Germline CDR1 reads SGHTA; CDR2 reads FQGNSA. The ends were cut back, 5 bases at V and 5 bases at J, with 5 bases in the middle. The CDR3 covers 11 residues. CDR3 region: CASSIGDTQYF. The CDR3 coding sequence is TGTGCCAGCAGCATCGGAGATACGCAGTATTTT.

In nucleotides, the CDR3 is TGCGCCAGCAGCGCAGGGACAGGGGCGAACACTGAAGCTTTCTTT. It yields the protein CASSAGTGANTEAFF. V usage is TRBV5-1 and J usage is TRBJ1-1; TRBD1 aligns across 10 bases. Germline lookup yields CDR1 SGHRS and CDR2 YFSETQ. This CDR3 is 15 amino acids long. The trim removed 4 bases at V and 1 base at J, leaving 4 bases unmatched.

The chain employs TRBV6-1 and TRBJ2-5; unclear D gene. The CDR3 is 11 residues long. Trimming shortened V by 6 bases and J by 5 bases, and 7 bases separated the two germline ends. The V gene's germline CDR1 is MNHNS and CDR2 SASEGT. This chain's CDR3 is CASSPRETQYF. The CDR3 nucleotides are TGTGCCAGCAGCCCTAGGGAGACCCAGTACTTC.

This clone was seen more than once but under ten times. The V and J genes are TRBV19 and TRBJ1-5; unclear D gene. V shed 5 bases and J shed 4 bases, with 9 bases lying between them. The germline V gene has CDR1 LNHDA and CDR2 SQIVND (reference sequence). The CDR3 has 13 residues. The CDR3 DNA reads as TGTGCCAGTAGTCTCATAGAAAATCAGCCCCAGCATTTT. This sequence encodes CASSLIENQPQHF.

J is TRBJ1-1 and V is TRBV4-1, with 10 positions matching TRBD1. V lost 1 base to trimming and J lost 5 bases; unmatched junction nucleotides: 4. The CDR3 totals 15 residues. The germline gives CDR1 MGHRA, CDR2 YSYEKL. The chain's CDR3 is CASSQGQGAGTEAFF. The CDR3 bases are TGCGCCAGCAGCCAAGGACAGGGGGCTGGGACTGAAGCTTTCTTT.

CDR3 DNA sequence: TGTGCCAGCAGCCCCCGAGGGGGCGCTTTCTCTGGAAACACCATATATTTT. This gives the protein CASSPRGGAFSGNTIYF. J is TRBJ1-3 and V is TRBV9, with 7 bases lining up with TRBD1. J gave up 0 bases and V 4 bases, and 10 bases lay outside the gene matches. CDR1 and CDR2 from the germline V gene are SGDLS and YYNGEE. The CDR3 sequence is 17 residues long.

This clone showed up just once. The chain couples TRBV7-3 to TRBJ2-1, with D perhaps matching TRBD2 (6 bases). This CDR3 has 17 amino acids. V lost 4 bases to trimming and J lost 5 bases, with 21 bases between them. The germline CDR1 and CDR2 sequences are SGHTA and FQGTGA. The CDR3 loop is CASSSGLGAGTDNEQFF. In DNA, the CDR3 is TGTGCCAGCAGCTCAGGGCTAGGGGCGGGGACCGACAATGAGCAGTTCTTC.

The chain joins TRBV7-9 to TRBJ2-6; D gene ambiguous. Deletions cut 5 bases from V and 1 base from J, with 12 bases between. The CDR3 spans 16 residues. Germline V gene sequence: CDR1 SEHNR, CDR2 FQNEAQ (reference sequence). In DNA, the CDR3 is TGTGCCAGCAGCCAAGGTTGGGATTCTGGGGCCAACGTCCTGACTTTC. Protein product: CASSQGWDSGANVLTF.

This chain uses TRBV7-8 with TRBJ2-7; no clear D. The length of the CDR3 is 15 residues. Germline CDR1 SGHVS, CDR2 FQNEAQ. The V gene lost 1 base and the J gene lost 7 bases, with 17 bases spanning the gap. The CDR3 here is CASSLVVAVLGEQYF. CDR3 bases: TGTGCCAGCAGCTTAGTTGTCGCGGTCCTGGGGGAGCAGTACTTC.

The J gene is TRBJ2-7, the V gene TRBV7-9; D may be TRBD1 (7 bases). Germline loops: CDR1 SEHNR, CDR2 FQNEAQ (reference sequence). V shed 4 bases and J shed 4 bases, with 11 bases lying between them. The CDR3 is 13 residues long. The DNA for the CDR3 is TGTGCCAGCAGCTCCAGGGGGGAATACGAGCAGTACTTC. Protein sequence: CASSSRGEYEQYF. The full variable domain, completed using reference TRBV7-9 and TRBJ2-7, is DTGVSQNPRHKITKRGQNVTFRCDPISEHNRLYWYRQTLGQGPEFLTYFQNEAQLEKSRLLSDRFSAERPKGSFSTLEIQRTEQGDSAMYLCASSSRGEYEQYFGPGTRLTVT.

The genes are TRBV6-5 and TRBJ1-4; D not certain. In germline, CDR1 is MNHEY, CDR2 SVGAGI. The germline V and J ends were trimmed by 3 bases and 8 bases, with 19 bases remaining between them. The CDR3 is 16 residues long. The CDR3: CASSYRSGSKGEKLFF. CDR3 DNA sequence: TGTGCCAGCAGTTATCGATCTGGCTCCAAAGGAGAAAAACTGTTTTTT.

V usage is TRBV2 and J usage is TRBJ1-2, with unresolved D. This CDR3 is 13 amino acids long. V was shortened by 1 base and J by 1 base, with 4 bases between the two germline ends. Germline assignment: CDR1 SNHLY and CDR2 FYNNEI. DNA of the CDR3: TGTGCCAGCAGTGAAGAGTATAACTATGGCTACACCTTC. Translation: CASSEEYNYGYTF. The full variable domain, in which reference TRBV2 and TRBJ1-2 provide the parts outside the CDR3, is EPEVTQTPSHQVTQMGQEVILRCVPISNHLYFYWYRQILGQKVEFLVSFYNNEISEKSEIFDDQFSVERPDGSNFTLKIRSTKLEDSAMYFCASSEEYNYGYTFGSGTRLTVV.

The V gene is TRBV5-4, the J gene TRBJ1-2; 9 bases fit TRBD1. The CDR3 runs 14 residues. Germline V gene lookup returns CDR1 SGHNT and CDR2 YYREEE (reference sequence). J lost 4 bases, V lost 3 bases, and 4 bases had no gene match. The CDR3 region is CASSSTTGGYGYTF. The CDR3 coding sequence is TGTGCCAGCAGCTCGACGACAGGGGGCTATGGCTACACCTTC.

The chain links TRBV27 to TRBJ1-1; TRBD1 matches 7 bases. The CDR3 sequence is 14 residues long. The ends lost 6 bases at V and 2 bases at J; junction bases unmatched: 6. Per germline, CDR1 MNHEY and CDR2 SMNVEV (reference sequence). The CDR3 DNA reads TGTGCCAGCAGCCAGACAGGGTTCAACACTGAAGCTTTCTTT. Residues: CASSQTGFNTEAFF.

About this clone: Additional DNA sequences in this sample encode the identical CDR3. The V and J genes are TRBV5-1 and TRBJ2-5, with no clear D. The V end was cut by 4 bases, the J end by 1 base, with 2 bases between. This CDR3 spans 11 amino acids. Per the germline V gene, CDR1 is SGHRS and CDR2 is YFSETQ. CDR3 DNA: TGCGCCAGCAGCCTCCAAGAGACCCAGTACTTC. It translates to CASSLQETQYF.

Comments on this clone: The junction departs from germline at one end; a sequencing error may be responsible. The V gene is TRBV7-8, the J gene TRBJ2-2; a possible D gene is TRBD1 (6 bases). The CDR3 is 14 residues long. Per germline, CDR1 SGHVS and CDR2 FQNEAQ. CDR3 sequence: CASSHRVNNGELFF. CDR3 in DNA: TGTGCCAGCAGCCACAGGGTCAACAACGGGGAGCTGTTTTTT.